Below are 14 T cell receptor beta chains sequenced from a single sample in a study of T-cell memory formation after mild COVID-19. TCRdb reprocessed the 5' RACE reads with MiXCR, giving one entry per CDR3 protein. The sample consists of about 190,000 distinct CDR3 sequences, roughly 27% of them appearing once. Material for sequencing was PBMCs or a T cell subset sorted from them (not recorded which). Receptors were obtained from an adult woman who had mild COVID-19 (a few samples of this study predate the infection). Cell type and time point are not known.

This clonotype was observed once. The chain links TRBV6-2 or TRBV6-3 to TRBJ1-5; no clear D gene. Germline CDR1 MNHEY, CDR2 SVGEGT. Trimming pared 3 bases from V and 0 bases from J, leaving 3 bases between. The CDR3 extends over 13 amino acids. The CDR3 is CASSYDSNQPQHF. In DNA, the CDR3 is TGTGCCAGCAGTTATGATAGCAATCAGCCCCAGCATTTT.

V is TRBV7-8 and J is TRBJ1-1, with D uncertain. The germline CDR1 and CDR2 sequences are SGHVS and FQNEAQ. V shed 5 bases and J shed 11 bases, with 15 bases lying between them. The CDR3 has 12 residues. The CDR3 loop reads CASSPPLVKAFF. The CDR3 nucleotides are TGTGCCAGCAGCCCGCCACTCGTAAAGGCTTTCTTT.

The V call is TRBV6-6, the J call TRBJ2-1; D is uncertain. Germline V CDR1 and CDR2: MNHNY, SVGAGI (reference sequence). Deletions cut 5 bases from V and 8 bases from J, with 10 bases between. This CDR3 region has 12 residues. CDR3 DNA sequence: TGTGCCAGCAGTATCACTTACTATGAGCAGTTCTTC. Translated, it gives CASSITYYEQFF.

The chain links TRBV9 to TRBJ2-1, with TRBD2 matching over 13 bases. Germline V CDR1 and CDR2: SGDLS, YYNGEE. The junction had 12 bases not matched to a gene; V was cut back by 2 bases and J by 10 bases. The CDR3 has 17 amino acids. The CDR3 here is CASSVSPTSGGAYEQFF. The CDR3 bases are TGTGCCAGCAGCGTCTCCCCCACTAGCGGGGGGGCCTACGAGCAGTTCTTC.

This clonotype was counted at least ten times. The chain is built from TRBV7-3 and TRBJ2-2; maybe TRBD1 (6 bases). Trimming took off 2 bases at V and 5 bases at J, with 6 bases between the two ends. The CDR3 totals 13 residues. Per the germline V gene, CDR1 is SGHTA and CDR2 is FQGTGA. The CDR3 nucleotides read TGTGCCAGCAGCTTACAGGGGACCGGGGAGCTGTTTTTT. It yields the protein CASSLQGTGELFF.

Here the CDR3 reads CASSLGQGAHNEQFF. The CDR3 DNA is TGCGCCAGCAGCTTGGGGCAGGGGGCCCACAATGAGCAGTTCTTC. J is TRBJ2-1 and V is TRBV5-1, with 8 bases fitting TRBD1. Germline V gives CDR1 SGHRS, CDR2 YFSETQ. This CDR3 contains 15 residues. With 0 bases clipped from V and 5 bases from J, the junction kept 4 bases outside the gene matches. The full variable domain, with the rest looked up from reference TRBV5-1 and TRBJ2-1, is KAGVTQTPRYLIKTRGQQVTLSCSPISGHRSVSWYQQTPGQGLQFLFEYFSETQRNKGNFPGRFSGRQFSNSRSEMNVSTLELGDSALYLCASSLGQGAHNEQFFGPGTRLTVL.

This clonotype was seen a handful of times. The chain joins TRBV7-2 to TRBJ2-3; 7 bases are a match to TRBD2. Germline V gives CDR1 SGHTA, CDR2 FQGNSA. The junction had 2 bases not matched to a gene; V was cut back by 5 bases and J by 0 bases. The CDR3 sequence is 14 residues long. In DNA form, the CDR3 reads TGTGCCAGCAGCACTAGCGTCAGCACAGATACGCAGTATTTT. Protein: CASSTSVSTDTQYF.

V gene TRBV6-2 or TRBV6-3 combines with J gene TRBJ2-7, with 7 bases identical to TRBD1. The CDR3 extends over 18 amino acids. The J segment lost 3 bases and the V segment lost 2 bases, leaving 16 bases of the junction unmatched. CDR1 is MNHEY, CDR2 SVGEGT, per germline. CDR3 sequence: CASSYKRQGGSPYYEQYF. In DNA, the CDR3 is TGTGCCAGCAGTTACAAGAGACAAGGGGGCTCCCCCTACTACGAGCAGTACTTC.

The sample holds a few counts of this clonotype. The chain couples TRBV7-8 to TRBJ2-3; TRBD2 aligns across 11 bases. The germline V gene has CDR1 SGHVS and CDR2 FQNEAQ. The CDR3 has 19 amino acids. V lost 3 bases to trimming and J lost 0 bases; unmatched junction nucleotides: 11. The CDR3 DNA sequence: TGTGCCAGCAGCTTCAGCCGCCTAGCGGGAGGACCCAGCACAGATACGCAGTATTTT. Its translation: CASSFSRLAGGPSTDTQYF.

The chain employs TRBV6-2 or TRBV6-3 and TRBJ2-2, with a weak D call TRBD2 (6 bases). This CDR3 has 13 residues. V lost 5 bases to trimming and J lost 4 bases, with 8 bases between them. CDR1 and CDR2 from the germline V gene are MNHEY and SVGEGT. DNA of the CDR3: TGTGCCAGCAGTCAGACTAGCACCGGGGAGCTGTTTTTT. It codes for CASSQTSTGELFF.

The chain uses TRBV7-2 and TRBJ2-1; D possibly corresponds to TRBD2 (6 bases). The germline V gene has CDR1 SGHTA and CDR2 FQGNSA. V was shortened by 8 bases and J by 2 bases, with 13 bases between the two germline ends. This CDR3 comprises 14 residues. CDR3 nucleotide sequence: TGTGCCAGCTCCCGGAGGGGAACCTACAATGAGCAGTTCTTC. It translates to CASSRRGTYNEQFF. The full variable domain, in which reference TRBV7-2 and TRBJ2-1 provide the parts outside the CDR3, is GAGVSQSPSNKVTEKGKDVELRCDPISGHTALYWYRQSLGQGLEFLIYFQGNSAPDKSGLPSDRFSAERTGGSVSTLTIQRTQQEDSAVYLCASSRRGTYNEQFFGPGTRLTVL.

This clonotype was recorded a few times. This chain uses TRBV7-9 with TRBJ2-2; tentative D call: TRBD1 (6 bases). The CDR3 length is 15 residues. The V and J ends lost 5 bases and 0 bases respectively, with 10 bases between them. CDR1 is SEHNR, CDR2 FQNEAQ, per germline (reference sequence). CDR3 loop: CASSRQAPNTGELFF. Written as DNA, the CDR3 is TGTGCCAGCAGCCGACAGGCCCCGAACACCGGGGAGCTGTTTTTT.

The CDR3 reads CSARDNHRARFNEQFF. The CDR3 nucleotides read TGCAGTGCTAGAGATAATCACAGGGCCCGCTTCAATGAGCAGTTCTTC. V and J are TRBV20-1 and TRBJ2-1, with D possibly TRBD1 on 6 matching bases. V lost 0 bases and J 6 bases, leaving 18 bases between the germline ends. There are 16 residues in the CDR3. Germline V gives CDR1 DFQATT, CDR2 SNEGSKA (reference sequence).

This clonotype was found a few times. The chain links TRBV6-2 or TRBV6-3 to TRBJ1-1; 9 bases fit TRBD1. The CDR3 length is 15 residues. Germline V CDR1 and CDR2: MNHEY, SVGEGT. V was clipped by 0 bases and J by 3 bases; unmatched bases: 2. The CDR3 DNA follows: TGTGCCAGCAGTTACTCGGGACAGGGATACACTGAAGCTTTCTTT. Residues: CASSYSGQGYTEAFF.